The rows below give T cell receptor beta chains drawn from one sample of a study of blood T cell repertoires in COVID-19. The data were produced by immunoSEQ multiplex PCR, yet TCRdb's version contains in-frame clones alone and is incomplete. The sample consists of 84,000 or so clones, around four fifths of them appearing once. The sequencing input was peripheral blood. The receptors originated from a man between 65 and 85 years old with acute or convalescent COVID-19. Both conserved end residues are part of each CDR3. Each record gives: clone size, J gene, D gene, V gene, CDR3 protein, CDR3 DNA. The D gene is left open where the match is weak. Rows may omit the clone size; those that give it use once, few, many or a size class.

>-|TRBJ2-1|-|TRBV10-3
CAISERGTVDEQFF
TGTGCCATCAGTGAGAGGGGAACGGTGGATGAGCAGTTCTTC
>-|TRBJ1-2|-|TRBV7-2
CASSLGGRLDYGYTF
TGTGCCAGCAGCTTAGGGGGGCGGCTTGACTATGGCTACACCTTC
>few|TRBJ1-5|-|TRBV12-2
CASRLERDNQPQHF
TGTGCAAGTCGCTTAGAGCGGGACAATCAGCCCCAGCATTTT
>-|TRBJ1-6|-|TRBV6-5
CASTEEGRGNSPLHF
TGTGCCAGCACCGAAGAAGGGAGAGGGAATTCACCCCTCCACTTT
>-|TRBJ2-1|TRBD2|TRBV24-1
CATSDYLTSGGAYEQFF
TGTGCCACCAGTGATTATCTGACTAGCGGGGGGGCATATGAGCAGTTCTTC
>-|TRBJ2-5|-|TRBV28
CASSLLGSGREKETQYF
TGTGCCAGCAGTTTATTAGGTAGCGGAAGAGAAAAAGAGACCCAGTACTTC
>-|TRBJ2-1|-|TRBV28
CASSLRGTLGNEQFF
TGTGCCAGCAGCCTCCGGGGAACCCTTGGCAATGAGCAGTTCTTC
>-|TRBJ2-5|-|TRBV28
CASSLGGLQETQYF
TGTGCCAGCAGTTTGGGGGGATTACAAGAGACCCAGTACTTC
>-|TRBJ2-3|TRBD2|TRBV5-1
CASSFGLAGGPADTQYF
TGCGCCAGCAGCTTTGGACTAGCGGGGGGGCCTGCAGATACGCAGTATTTT
>-|TRBJ2-1|TRBD2|TRBV18
CASSGSSGGAVNEQFF
TGTGCCAGCTCGGGGAGTAGCGGGGGGGCAGTGAATGAGCAGTTCTTC
>-|TRBJ2-2|TRBD1|TRBV2
CASTQRPLRGQSAGELFF
TGTGCCAGCACTCAACGACCCCTCAGGGGGCAATCAGCCGGGGAGCTGTTTTTT
>-|TRBJ2-7|TRBD2|TRBV27
CASSPAGLAGGGPLSSYEQYF
TGTGCCAGCAGTCCAGCCGGCCTAGCGGGGGGCGGGCCGCTTTCATCCTACGAGCAGTACTTC
>-|TRBJ2-5|-|TRBV10-3
CAISPGGSISGETQYF
TGTGCCATCAGTCCCGGGGGATCAATTAGTGGGGAGACCCAGTACTTC
>-|TRBJ2-7|TRBD2|TRBV25-1
CASSHTRRGADEQYF
TGTGCCAGCAGTCACACTAGGCGGGGGGCTGACGAGCAGTACTTC
>-|TRBJ2-1|TRBD2|TRBV5-1
CASSSTSGFSYNEQFF
TGCGCCAGCAGCTCGACTAGCGGGTTCTCCTACAATGAGCAGTTCTTC
>-|TRBJ1-6|-|TRBV7-8
CASSLGYRSPLHF
TGTGCCAGCAGCTTAGGATACCGGTCACCCCTCCACTTT
>-|TRBJ2-1|TRBD2|TRBV7-3
CASSFGLAGDEQFF
TGTGCCAGCAGCTTTGGACTAGCGGGGGACGAGCAGTTCTTC
>-|TRBJ1-5|-|TRBV6-5
CATTPWGEGNQPQHF
TGTGCCACCACTCCCTGGGGAGAAGGCAATCAGCCCCAGCATTTT
>-|TRBJ1-4|-|TRBV7-9
CASSSSWGGTNEKLFF
TGTGCCAGCAGCTCCTCGTGGGGGGGAACTAATGAAAAACTGTTTTTT
>-|TRBJ2-3|TRBD1|TRBV2
CASSSQGGTDTQYF
TGTGCCAGCAGTTCACAGGGGGGAACGGATACGCAGTATTTT
>-|TRBJ1-4|-|TRBV5-6
CASSGGTRSEKLFF
TGTGCCAGCAGCGGCGGGACGAGGAGTGAAAAACTGTTTTTT
>few|TRBJ2-5|TRBD1|TRBV14
CASSQERDRGPQETQYF
TGTGCCAGCAGCCAAGAGAGGGACAGGGGGCCCCAAGAGACCCAGTACTTC
>-|TRBJ1-3|-|TRBV5-5
CASSLAQFSSGNTIYF
TGTGCCAGCAGCTTGGCCCAGTTTTCCTCTGGAAACACCATATATTTT
>-|TRBJ2-2|-|TRBV9
CASSVDQGANTGELFF
TGTGCCAGCAGCGTAGACCAGGGCGCGAACACCGGGGAGCTGTTTTTT
>-|TRBJ1-1|-|TRBV7-3
CASSLKGLTNTEAFF
TGTGCCAGCAGCTTAAAGGGGCTGACCAACACTGAAGCTTTCTTT
>-|TRBJ2-5|-|TRBV9
CASSASLGHGETQYF
TGTGCCAGCAGCGCGTCCCTTGGACACGGAGAGACCCAGTACTTC
>few|TRBJ1-5|TRBD1|TRBV4-1
CASSQDRGGPNQPQHF
TGCGCCAGCAGCCAAGATCGAGGGGGCCCCAATCAGCCCCAGCATTTT